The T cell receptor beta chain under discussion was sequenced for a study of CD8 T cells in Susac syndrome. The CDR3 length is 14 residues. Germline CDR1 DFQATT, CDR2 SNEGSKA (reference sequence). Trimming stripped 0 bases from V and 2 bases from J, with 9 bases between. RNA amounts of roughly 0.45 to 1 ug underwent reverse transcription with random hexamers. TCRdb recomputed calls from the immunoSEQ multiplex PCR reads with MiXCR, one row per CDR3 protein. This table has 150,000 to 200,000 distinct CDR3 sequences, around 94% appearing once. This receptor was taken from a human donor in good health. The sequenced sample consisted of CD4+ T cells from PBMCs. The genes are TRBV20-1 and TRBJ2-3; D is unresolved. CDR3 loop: CSARDLTLTDTQYF. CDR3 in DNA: TGCAGTGCTAGAGATCTAACTCTCACAGATACGCAGTATTTT.